This T cell receptor beta chain is drawn from a study of T cells in Graves' hyperthyroidism and ophthalmopathy. Points from the study as a whole: Blood shared most expanded thyroid clonotypes above 0.001.

Template material for amplifying TCR beta CDR3 regions consisted of RNA transcripts. The primer set for the first-round RT-PCR of the TCR CDR3 was HTBI. MiXCR, run by TCRdb on the multiplex PCR reads, gives a single entry per CDR3 protein. The sample shows under 800,000 distinct CDR3 sequences, less than 15% of them seen only once. Aged 18 to 65, the patients had hyperthyroidism that was newly diagnosed and had lasted under 2 months. Exclusion criteria comprised uncontrolled infection, other autoimmune disease, pregnancy or lactation. This clonotype appeared a few times. The antigen remains unidentified. The CDR3 sequence is 18 residues long. Germline lookup yields CDR1 MNHNS and CDR2 SASEGT. V was clipped by 5 bases and J by 0 bases, with 17 bases between them.

This receptor was obtained from a woman in her late teens or twenties with Graves' hyperthyroidism. The chain recombines TRBV6-1 with TRBJ2-6; D unclear. Specimen: blood. The CDR3 loop reads CASSPPLGRSSGANVLTF. CDR3 coding DNA: TGTGCCAGCAGTCCCCCATTGGGCCGGAGCTCTGGGGCCAACGTCCTGACTTTC.